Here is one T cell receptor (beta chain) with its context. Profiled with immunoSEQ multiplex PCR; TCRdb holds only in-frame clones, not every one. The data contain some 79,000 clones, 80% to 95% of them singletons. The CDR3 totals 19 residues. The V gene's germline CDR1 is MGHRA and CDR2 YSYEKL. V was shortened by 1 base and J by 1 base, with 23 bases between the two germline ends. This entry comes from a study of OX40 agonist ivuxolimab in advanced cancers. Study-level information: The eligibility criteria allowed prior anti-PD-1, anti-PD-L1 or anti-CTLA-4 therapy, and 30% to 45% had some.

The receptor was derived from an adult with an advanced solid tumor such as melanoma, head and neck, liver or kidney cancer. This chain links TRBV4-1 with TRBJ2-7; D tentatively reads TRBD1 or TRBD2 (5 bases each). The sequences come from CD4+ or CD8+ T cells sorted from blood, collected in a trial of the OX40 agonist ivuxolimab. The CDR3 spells CASSQVIPSQGVRSYEQYF. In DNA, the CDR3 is TGCGCCAGCAGCCAAGTGATCCCCAGCCAGGGAGTTCGTTCCTACGAGCAGTACTTC.